Listed below are T cell receptor beta chains from one sample, sequenced in a study of metastatic and nonmetastatic thyroid tumors. TCRdb re-clonotyped the PCR reads through MiXCR. The repertoire has some 36,000 clones, 17% of them found once; the top ten carry 6.2%. Sequenced sample: blood. The source of these receptors is a male donor with papillary thyroid cancer or a benign thyroid nodule (not recorded which). Some clones in this sample may be carry-over from other donors' samples. The CDR3 runs from the conserved cysteine through the conserved F or W. Each record gives: J gene, clone size, V gene, D gene, CDR3 DNA, CDR3 protein. The D gene is left open where the match is weak. Clone size is given for some rows only: seen once, a few or many times, or a class if the clone is expanded.

J gene: TRBJ1-2
clone size: NA
V gene: TRBV19
D gene: NA
CDR3 DNA: TGTGCCAGTAGTATTGGGGCAGCGGACCTCTATGGCTACACCTTC
CDR3 protein: CASSIGAADLYGYTF

J gene: TRBJ2-3
clone size: many
V gene: TRBV5-1
D gene: NA
CDR3 DNA: TGCGCCAGCAGCCCGGGGGCCACAGATACGCAGTATTTT
CDR3 protein: CASSPGATDTQYF

J gene: TRBJ2-2
clone size: once
V gene: TRBV14
D gene: NA
CDR3 DNA: TGTGCCAGCAGCCAAGCCGCCCAGGGGCCCTGGTACACCGGGGAGCTGTTTTTT
CDR3 protein: CASSQAAQGPWYTGELFF

J gene: TRBJ1-1
clone size: NA
V gene: TRBV6-1
D gene: NA
CDR3 DNA: TGTGCCAGCAGTGAGCGGGGGGGATTAGGCACTGAAGCTTTCTTT
CDR3 protein: CASSERGGLGTEAFF

J gene: TRBJ1-1
clone size: many
V gene: TRBV4-3
D gene: NA
CDR3 DNA: TGCGCCAGCAGCCAAGCGTCGGAGGGGTTTAAGTTTAGTGGATTTGACGAAGCTTTCTTT
CDR3 protein: CASSQASEGFKFSGFDEAFF

J gene: TRBJ2-1
clone size: many
V gene: TRBV7-8
D gene: NA
CDR3 DNA: TGTGCCAGCAGCTCAGGGCAGCGGCGGGAGCAGTTCTTC
CDR3 protein: CASSSGQRREQFF

J gene: TRBJ2-7
clone size: many
V gene: TRBV7-6
D gene: NA
CDR3 DNA: TGTGCCAGCAGCTTAGGCCGAGAGGACGAGCAGTACTTC
CDR3 protein: CASSLGREDEQYF

J gene: TRBJ2-7
clone size: many
V gene: TRBV11-3
D gene: NA
CDR3 DNA: TGTACCAGCAGCTTAGTCCACGAGCAGTACTTC
CDR3 protein: CTSSLVHEQYF

J gene: TRBJ1-1
clone size: many
V gene: TRBV2
D gene: NA
CDR3 DNA: TGTGCCAGCAGTCTGGAGGGGGGGGATGTCACTGAAGCTTTCTTT
CDR3 protein: CASSLEGGDVTEAFF

J gene: TRBJ2-1
clone size: many
V gene: TRBV15
D gene: NA
CDR3 DNA: TGTGCCACCAGCAGAGGGTTGGGACTCTCTGGGAATGAGCAGTTCTTC
CDR3 protein: CATSRGLGLSGNEQFF

J gene: TRBJ2-1
clone size: few
V gene: TRBV12-3/TRBV12-4
D gene: TRBD2
CDR3 DNA: TGTGCCAGCAGGGGACTAGCGTACAATGAGCAGTTCTTC
CDR3 protein: CASRGLAYNEQFF

J gene: TRBJ1-5
clone size: many
V gene: TRBV4-2
D gene: TRBD1
CDR3 DNA: TGTGCCAGCAGCCAAGATCTTTCACAGGGGAATCAGCCCCAGCATTTT
CDR3 protein: CASSQDLSQGNQPQHF

J gene: TRBJ2-3
clone size: few
V gene: TRBV14
D gene: TRBD1
CDR3 DNA: TGTGCCAGCAGCAAAGACAGGGAGACCCAGTATTTT
CDR3 protein: CASSKDRETQYF

J gene: TRBJ2-3
clone size: many
V gene: TRBV29-1
D gene: NA
CDR3 DNA: TGCAGCGGCGAGGGTAGTATCGCAGATACGCAGTATTTT
CDR3 protein: CSGEGSIADTQYF

J gene: TRBJ2-1
clone size: many
V gene: TRBV19
D gene: NA
CDR3 DNA: TGTGCCAGTAGTCCAGGGGGGGCCTACAATGAGCAGTTCTTC
CDR3 protein: CASSPGGAYNEQFF

J gene: TRBJ1-2
clone size: many
V gene: TRBV30
D gene: NA
CDR3 DNA: TGTGCCTGGACTTTTAAGGGAATAGACCGCTACACCTTC
CDR3 protein: CAWTFKGIDRYTF

J gene: TRBJ2-1
clone size: few
V gene: TRBV6-4
D gene: NA
CDR3 DNA: TGTGCCAGCAGTGAGAAGGGGGAGAGAGGGGAGCAGTTCTTC
CDR3 protein: CASSEKGERGEQFF

J gene: TRBJ2-1
clone size: many
V gene: TRBV19
D gene: NA
CDR3 DNA: TGTGCCAGTAGTCCCTCGGGCTATTACAATGAGCAGTTCTTC
CDR3 protein: CASSPSGYYNEQFF

J gene: TRBJ1-2
clone size: many
V gene: TRBV30
D gene: NA
CDR3 DNA: TGTGCCTGGAGTGTACGGGGACCGTACTATGGCTACACCTTC
CDR3 protein: CAWSVRGPYYGYTF

J gene: TRBJ1-1
clone size: many
V gene: TRBV6-1
D gene: TRBD1
CDR3 DNA: TGTGCCAGCAGTGAAGCGGTTAGGACAGGCCTTACTGAAGCTTTCTTT
CDR3 protein: CASSEAVRTGLTEAFF

J gene: TRBJ2-7
clone size: medium-sized
V gene: TRBV6-4
D gene: NA
CDR3 DNA: TGTGCCAGCAGTGACCTGTATCCAGGGGTTCGGTACGAGCAGTACTTC
CDR3 protein: CASSDLYPGVRYEQYF

J gene: TRBJ2-3
clone size: many
V gene: TRBV15
D gene: NA
CDR3 DNA: TGTGCCACCAGCAGAGATACCGGGGGGCTACGCACAGATACGCAGTATTTT
CDR3 protein: CATSRDTGGLRTDTQYF

J gene: TRBJ2-2
clone size: many
V gene: TRBV7-8
D gene: NA
CDR3 DNA: TGTGCCAGCAGCTTAGCTGGGGTCACCGGGGAGCTGTTTTTT
CDR3 protein: CASSLAGVTGELFF

J gene: TRBJ2-3
clone size: many
V gene: TRBV24-1
D gene: NA
CDR3 DNA: TGTGCCACCAGTGATTCCCCTCGGACTGGCGGCACAGATACGCAGTATTTT
CDR3 protein: CATSDSPRTGGTDTQYF

J gene: TRBJ2-7
clone size: many
V gene: TRBV5-1
D gene: NA
CDR3 DNA: TGCGCCAGCAGCGGCGGGGCAGGGGAAATGTACGAGCAGTACTTC
CDR3 protein: CASSGGAGEMYEQYF

J gene: TRBJ2-1
clone size: many
V gene: TRBV19
D gene: TRBD1
CDR3 DNA: TGTGCCAGTAGTCTCATTCCGGGACAGGGGGCCGATGAGCAGTTCTTC
CDR3 protein: CASSLIPGQGADEQFF

J gene: TRBJ2-2
clone size: few
V gene: TRBV27
D gene: TRBD1
CDR3 DNA: TGTGCCAGCAGTCCCGGGACAGGGGCTACCGGGGAGCTGTTTTTT
CDR3 protein: CASSPGTGATGELFF

J gene: TRBJ2-1
clone size: many
V gene: TRBV4-2
D gene: NA
CDR3 DNA: TGTGCCAGCAGCCAAGCGGGGGCCGCCTACAATGAGCAGTTCTTC
CDR3 protein: CASSQAGAAYNEQFF

J gene: TRBJ2-3
clone size: NA
V gene: TRBV19
D gene: NA
CDR3 DNA: TGTGCCAGTAGTGCCAAAGATACGCAGTATTTT
CDR3 protein: CASSAKDTQYF

J gene: TRBJ2-5
clone size: many
V gene: TRBV18
D gene: NA
CDR3 DNA: TGTGCCAGCTCACCAAAAAGGGACACACAAGAGACCCAGTACTTC
CDR3 protein: CASSPKRDTQETQYF

J gene: TRBJ2-5
clone size: many
V gene: TRBV7-9
D gene: NA
CDR3 DNA: TGTGCCAGCAGCGACCCCCTTAGGCCCCAGACCCAGTACTTC
CDR3 protein: CASSDPLRPQTQYF

J gene: TRBJ2-1
clone size: many
V gene: TRBV12-3/TRBV12-4
D gene: TRBD1
CDR3 DNA: TGTGCCAGCAGTTTATTTCCCGGGACAGGGGGCGGTGAGCAGTTCTTC
CDR3 protein: CASSLFPGTGGGEQFF

J gene: TRBJ2-7
clone size: few
V gene: TRBV27
D gene: TRBD1
CDR3 DNA: TGTGCCAGCAGTTTATACCGGCAGGGGGATGACGAGCAGTACTTC
CDR3 protein: CASSLYRQGDDEQYF

J gene: TRBJ2-5
clone size: many
V gene: TRBV5-1
D gene: NA
CDR3 DNA: TGCGCCAGCACCGCCGAGTCGCAAGAGACCCAGTACTTC
CDR3 protein: CASTAESQETQYF

J gene: TRBJ2-7
clone size: NA
V gene: TRBV6-2/TRBV6-3
D gene: TRBD1
CDR3 DNA: TGTGCCAGCAGTTACTTAGACAGGGCCCACGAGCAGTACTTC
CDR3 protein: CASSYLDRAHEQYF

J gene: TRBJ2-3
clone size: many
V gene: TRBV7-3
D gene: TRBD2
CDR3 DNA: TGTGCCAGCAGCTTTATAGCGGGGGGGCCTGTAGATACGCAGTATTTT
CDR3 protein: CASSFIAGGPVDTQYF

J gene: TRBJ1-1
clone size: NA
V gene: TRBV6-1
D gene: NA
CDR3 DNA: TGTGTCAGCAGTACGATAGCAATGAACACTGAAGCTTTCTTT
CDR3 protein: CVSSTIAMNTEAFF

J gene: TRBJ2-2
clone size: many
V gene: TRBV13
D gene: NA
CDR3 DNA: TGTGCCAGCAGCCCCCTTGCCGGGGAGCTGTTTTTT
CDR3 protein: CASSPLAGELFF

J gene: TRBJ2-7
clone size: many
V gene: TRBV7-9
D gene: NA
CDR3 DNA: TGTGCCAGCAGCTTGAGCAGCCTGATGGACGAGCAGTACTTC
CDR3 protein: CASSLSSLMDEQYF

J gene: TRBJ2-7
clone size: many
V gene: TRBV5-1
D gene: TRBD2
CDR3 DNA: TGCGCCAGCAGCCTGGGACTAGCGGGGCCCTACGAGCAGTACTTC
CDR3 protein: CASSLGLAGPYEQYF

J gene: TRBJ2-1
clone size: NA
V gene: TRBV28
D gene: NA
CDR3 DNA: TGTGCCAGCAGAAGTGCCGTGCCTATGCAGTTCTTC
CDR3 protein: CASRSAVPMQFF

J gene: TRBJ2-7
clone size: NA
V gene: TRBV6-1
D gene: NA
CDR3 DNA: TGTGCCAGCAGAGGGGGACGGGAGTACGAGCAGTACTTC
CDR3 protein: CASRGGREYEQYF

J gene: TRBJ2-3
clone size: NA
V gene: TRBV6-5
D gene: NA
CDR3 DNA: TGTGCCAGCAGTTATTCGGTGGGGTCTGGGCGGGGCACAGATACGCAGTATTTT
CDR3 protein: CASSYSVGSGRGTDTQYF

J gene: TRBJ2-3
clone size: many
V gene: TRBV20-1
D gene: TRBD1
CDR3 DNA: TGCAGTGCTAGGGGGGGACAGGGGATCGCAGATACGCAGTATTTT
CDR3 protein: CSARGGQGIADTQYF

J gene: TRBJ2-7
clone size: NA
V gene: TRBV20-1
D gene: NA
CDR3 DNA: TGCAGTGCTAGAGATATCGAATACGAGCAGTACTTC
CDR3 protein: CSARDIEYEQYF

J gene: TRBJ2-3
clone size: many
V gene: TRBV3-1
D gene: NA
CDR3 DNA: TGTGCCAGCACTGACGCCGGCGGGGGCACAGATACGCAGTATTTT
CDR3 protein: CASTDAGGGTDTQYF

J gene: TRBJ2-7
clone size: many
V gene: TRBV18
D gene: TRBD1
CDR3 DNA: TGTGCCAGCTCACTCAGACAGGGAATGGCGCTCGAGCAGTACTTC
CDR3 protein: CASSLRQGMALEQYF

J gene: TRBJ2-7
clone size: many
V gene: TRBV20-1
D gene: NA
CDR3 DNA: TGCAGTGCTAGAATGGGGCAATACGAGCAGTACTTC
CDR3 protein: CSARMGQYEQYF

J gene: TRBJ2-3
clone size: many
V gene: TRBV20-1
D gene: TRBD2
CDR3 DNA: TGCAGTGCTAGAGTTTTTCCCAAGCGGGACCCAGATACGCAGTATTTT
CDR3 protein: CSARVFPKRDPDTQYF

J gene: TRBJ1-1
clone size: many
V gene: TRBV3-1
D gene: TRBD1
CDR3 DNA: TGTGCCAGCAGCCACGGGACAGCTGAAGCTTTCTTT
CDR3 protein: CASSHGTAEAFF

J gene: TRBJ2-5
clone size: many
V gene: TRBV2
D gene: TRBD2
CDR3 DNA: TGTGCCAGCAGTGAAGCGTCTAGCGGGGCGTACCAAGAGACCCAGTACTTC
CDR3 protein: CASSEASSGAYQETQYF

J gene: TRBJ2-7
clone size: NA
V gene: TRBV11-1
D gene: TRBD1
CDR3 DNA: TGTGCCAGCAGCTTAAACGTGGCAGGGGGCTTCCACGAGCAGTACTTC
CDR3 protein: CASSLNVAGGFHEQYF

J gene: TRBJ2-7
clone size: medium-sized
V gene: TRBV27
D gene: NA
CDR3 DNA: TGTGCCAGCGACTACGAGCAGTACTTC
CDR3 protein: CASDYEQYF

J gene: TRBJ2-3
clone size: NA
V gene: TRBV11-2
D gene: NA
CDR3 DNA: TGTGCCAGCAGCTCCCCATGGATCGCAGATACGCAGTATTTT
CDR3 protein: CASSSPWIADTQYF

J gene: TRBJ2-5
clone size: many
V gene: TRBV12-5
D gene: NA
CDR3 DNA: TGTGCTAGTCAAGATAGCAGGGCAGTAGAGACCCAGTACTTC
CDR3 protein: CASQDSRAVETQYF